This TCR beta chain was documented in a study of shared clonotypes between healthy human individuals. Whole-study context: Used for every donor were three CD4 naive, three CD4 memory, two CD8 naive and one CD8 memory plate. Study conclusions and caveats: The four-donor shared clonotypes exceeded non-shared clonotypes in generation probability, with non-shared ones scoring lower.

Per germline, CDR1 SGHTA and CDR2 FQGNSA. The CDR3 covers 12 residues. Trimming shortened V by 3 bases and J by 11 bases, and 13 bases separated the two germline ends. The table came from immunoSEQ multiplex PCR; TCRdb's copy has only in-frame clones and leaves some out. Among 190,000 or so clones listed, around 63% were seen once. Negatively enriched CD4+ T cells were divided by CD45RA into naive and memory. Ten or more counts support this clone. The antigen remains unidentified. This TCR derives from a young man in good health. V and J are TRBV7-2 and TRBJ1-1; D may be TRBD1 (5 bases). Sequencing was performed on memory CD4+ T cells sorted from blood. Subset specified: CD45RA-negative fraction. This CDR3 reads CASSLRGTPAFF. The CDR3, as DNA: TGTGCCAGCAGCTTGAGAGGGACGCCGGCTTTCTTT. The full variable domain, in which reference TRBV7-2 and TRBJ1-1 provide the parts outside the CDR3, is GAGVSQSPSNKVTEKGKDVELRCDPISGHTALYWYRQSLGQGLEFLIYFQGNSAPDKSGLPSDRFSAERTGGSVSTLTIQRTQQEDSAVYLCASSLRGTPAFFGQGTRLTVV.